Listed below are T cell receptor beta chains from one sample, sequenced in a study of CD8 T cells in Susac syndrome. Via MiXCR, TCRdb re-called the immunoSEQ multiplex PCR reads, giving one row per CDR3 protein. The top ten clones hold roughly 0.15% of a sample with approximately 100,000 distinct CDR3 sequences, roughly 91% of them seen once. Material for sequencing was CD4+ T cells from PBMCs. These receptor sequences come from a human donor in good health. CDR3s include the opening cysteine and the closing phenylalanine or tryptophan. D genes are given only for firm matches. Clone size is stated in some rows and not others, as once, few, many or a class when expanded.

J	size	D	V	length	CDR3	DNA
TRBJ1-1	NA	TRBD1	TRBV18	15	CASSGGTGGNTEAFF	TGTGCCAGCTCCGGAGGGACAGGGGGAAACACTGAAGCTTTCTTT
TRBJ2-2	NA	TRBD2	TRBV5-6	17	CASSLGRLAGEAGELFF	TGTGCCAGCAGCTTGGGGCGCCTAGCGGGGGAGGCCGGGGAGCTGTTTTTT
TRBJ2-4	NA	NA	TRBV11-1	17	CASSGPDIALPKNIQYF	TGTGCCAGCAGCGGACCGGACATAGCGCTACCCAAAAACATTCAGTACTTC
TRBJ1-6	NA	NA	TRBV6-1	12	CASSLPVRPLHF	TGTGCCAGCAGTCTCCCGGTTCGGCCCCTCCACTTT
TRBJ1-2	NA	TRBD1	TRBV5-1	14	CASTRDRTAYGYTF	TGCGCCAGCACCAGGGACAGGACCGCCTATGGCTACACCTTC
TRBJ2-1	NA	NA	TRBV6-2/TRBV6-3	14	CASADGGSYNEQFF	TGTGCCAGCGCGGACGGAGGCTCCTACAATGAGCAGTTCTTC
TRBJ1-1	few	NA	TRBV12-3/TRBV12-4	13	CASRLGGNTEAFF	TGTGCCAGCAGGTTGGGAGGGAACACTGAAGCTTTCTTT
TRBJ1-5	NA	NA	TRBV5-1	15	CASSLDGTGRQPQHF	TGCGCCAGCAGCTTGGACGGGACTGGGCGTCAGCCCCAGCATTTT
TRBJ2-5	NA	NA	TRBV5-1	15	CASSLSLASQETQYF	TGCGCCAGCAGCTTGTCCCTCGCTTCCCAAGAGACCCAGTACTTC
TRBJ2-5	NA	TRBD2	TRBV6-2/TRBV6-3	16	CASSYGTSGGQETQYF	TGTGCCAGCAGTTACGGAACTAGCGGGGGCCAAGAGACCCAGTACTTC
TRBJ2-3	NA	TRBD2	TRBV14	15	CASSQFGLAADTQYF	TGTGCCAGCAGCCAATTCGGACTAGCTGCAGATACGCAGTATTTT
TRBJ2-1	NA	NA	TRBV7-5	17	CISVSEAYGLLSNEQFF	NA
TRBJ2-3	NA	TRBD1	TRBV28	15	CASSFVDRGTDTQYF	TGTGCCAGCAGTTTTGTAGACAGGGGAACAGATACGCAGTATTTT
TRBJ1-1	few	NA	TRBV7-9	14	CASSLEGRNTEAFF	TGTGCCAGCAGCTTAGAGGGGCGGAACACTGAAGCTTTCTTT
TRBJ2-6	NA	NA	TRBV19	17	CASSIIGGSSGANVLTF	TGTGCCAGTAGTATTATCGGAGGGAGCTCTGGGGCCAACGTCCTGACTTTC
TRBJ2-5	NA	NA	TRBV7-2	13	CASSPGPQETQYF	TGTGCCAGCAGCCCCGGGCCTCAAGAGACCCAGTACTTC
TRBJ2-7	NA	NA	TRBV29-1	13	CSVIGTTTYEQYF	TGCAGCGTGATCGGGACAACTACCTACGAGCAGTACTTC
TRBJ2-7	NA	NA	TRBV7-2	13	CASSSPPSYEQYF	TGTGCCAGCAGCTCGCCCCCCTCCTACGAGCAGTACTTC
TRBJ2-4	NA	NA	TRBV7-2	15	CASSYLWPGRDIQYF	TGTGCCAGCAGCTACTTGTGGCCGGGGCGCGACATTCAGTACTTC
TRBJ1-5	NA	NA	TRBV20-1	15	CSATEAEDYNQPQHF	TGCAGTGCTACAGAGGCGGAGGATTATAATCAGCCCCAGCATTTT
TRBJ2-2	NA	TRBD2	TRBV6-2/TRBV6-3	18	CASSLLSWTSGSAGELFF	TGTGCCAGCAGTCTACTATCCTGGACTAGCGGGAGTGCCGGGGAGCTGTTTTTT
TRBJ2-1	NA	TRBD2	TRBV29-1	13	CSEGTSGMGEQFF	TGCAGCGAGGGGACTAGCGGGATGGGTGAGCAGTTCTTC
TRBJ2-3	NA	NA	TRBV11-1	13	CASSHAAADTQYF	TGTGCCAGCAGCCACGCCGCGGCGGATACGCAGTATTTT
TRBJ1-2	NA	NA	TRBV9	14	CASSVEIEGDGYTF	TGTGCCAGCAGCGTAGAGATCGAGGGGGATGGCTACACCTTC
TRBJ2-1	NA	TRBD2	TRBV6-2/TRBV6-3	13	CASSLADYNEQFF	TGTGCCAGCAGCCTAGCGGACTACAATGAGCAGTTCTTC
TRBJ2-5	once	NA	TRBV20-1	16	CSAQEPEGTPRETQYF	TGCAGTGCCCAAGAACCCGAGGGGACTCCTAGAGAGACCCAGTACTTC
TRBJ2-1	few	NA	TRBV19	13	CATSGLRFNEQFF	TGTGCCACTTCGGGACTTAGGTTCAACGAGCAGTTCTTC
TRBJ1-1	NA	NA	TRBV6-2/TRBV6-3	12	CASSSRASEAFF	TGTGCCAGCAGTTCCCGGGCCTCTGAAGCTTTCTTT
TRBJ2-5	NA	NA	TRBV6-5	16	CASSSYRGGNQETQYF	TGTGCCAGCAGTTCTTACAGGGGAGGTAACCAAGAGACCCAGTACTTC
TRBJ2-1	NA	TRBD1	TRBV9	15	CASSSDRGAYNEQFF	TGTGCCAGCAGCTCGGACAGGGGGGCTTACAATGAGCAGTTCTTC
TRBJ2-4	NA	TRBD2	TRBV6-2/TRBV6-3	16	CASNTLAAHAKNIQYF	TGTGCCAGCAACACCCTAGCGGCCCATGCCAAAAACATTCAGTACTTC
TRBJ1-4	NA	TRBD1	TRBV6-5	14	CASSYDRVNEKLFF	TGTGCCAGCAGTTATGACAGGGTTAATGAAAAACTGTTTTTT
TRBJ2-7	NA	TRBD2	TRBV14	17	CASSQYRTSGSSYEQYF	TGTGCCAGCAGCCAATACCGGACTAGCGGGAGTTCCTACGAGCAGTACTTC
TRBJ2-3	NA	TRBD2	TRBV6-1	17	CASSQPGLAGFTDTQYF	TGTGCCAGCAGTCAGCCGGGACTAGCGGGATTCACAGATACGCAGTATTTT
TRBJ2-1	NA	TRBD2	TRBV12-3/TRBV12-4	15	CASRKLAGRYNEQFF	TGTGCCAGCCGTAAACTAGCGGGCCGCTACAATGAGCAGTTCTTC
TRBJ1-1	NA	NA	TRBV6-2/TRBV6-3	15	CASRTMEQQNTEAFF	TGTGCCAGCAGGACAATGGAGCAGCAGAACACTGAAGCTTTCTTT
TRBJ1-5	NA	NA	TRBV29-1	13	CSVLTALNQPQHF	TGCAGCGTTCTGACAGCCCTCAATCAGCCCCAGCATTTT
TRBJ1-1	NA	NA	TRBV19	14	CASADGSMNTEAFF	TGTGCCAGTGCGGACGGGTCGATGAACACTGAAGCTTTCTTT
TRBJ2-3	NA	NA	TRBV20-1	12	CSARPGGDTQYF	TGCAGTGCTAGACCTGGGGGAGATACGCAGTATTTT
TRBJ2-2	NA	TRBD1	TRBV6-5	17	CASSYSSWTGAGGELFF	TGTGCCAGCAGTTACTCTTCCTGGACAGGGGCGGGCGGGGAGCTGTTTTTT
TRBJ1-2	NA	TRBD1	TRBV4-3	14	CASSHDRDSYGYTF	TGCGCCAGCAGCCACGACAGGGATAGCTATGGCTACACCTTC
TRBJ2-1	NA	NA	TRBV5-4	16	CASSNALTGRGNEQFF	TGTGCCAGCAGCAACGCTCTTACAGGCCGAGGGAATGAGCAGTTCTTC
TRBJ1-2	NA	NA	TRBV12-3/TRBV12-4	13	CASSPLASYGYTF	TGTGCCAGCAGCCCTCTAGCCTCGTATGGCTACACCTTC
TRBJ1-1	NA	NA	TRBV5-1	15	CASSEGHQLNTEAFF	TGCGCCAGCAGCGAGGGACACCAATTGAACACTGAAGCTTTCTTT
TRBJ2-5	few	TRBD2	TRBV7-9	13	CASSLGGGETQYF	TGTGCCAGCAGCTTAGGCGGGGGGGAGACCCAGTACTTC
TRBJ1-1	NA	TRBD1	TRBV12-3/TRBV12-4	16	CASSFDPGQGGTEAFF	TGTGCCAGCAGTTTCGATCCAGGACAGGGCGGCACTGAAGCTTTCTTT
TRBJ1-2	NA	TRBD1	TRBV7-3	14	CASSLTQGADGYTF	TGTGCCAGCAGCTTAACGCAGGGGGCGGATGGCTACACCTTC
TRBJ2-7	NA	NA	TRBV6-2/TRBV6-3	15	CASSNIRDGGYEQYF	TGTGCCAGCAGTAACATCCGGGACGGCGGCTACGAGCAGTACTTC
TRBJ2-7	NA	NA	TRBV7-9	14	CASSSGGHFDEQYF	TGTGCCAGCAGCTCAGGAGGGCATTTCGACGAGCAGTACTTC
TRBJ1-5	NA	NA	TRBV5-6	13	CASSSTTSQPQHF	TGTGCCAGCAGCTCCACCACCAGTCAGCCCCAGCATTTT
TRBJ2-2	once	NA	TRBV7-2	14	CASRPHALTGELFF	TGTGCCAGCAGACCACATGCCCTCACCGGGGAGCTGTTTTTT
TRBJ2-5	NA	TRBD2	TRBV7-6	17	CASSEQLAGAIQETQYF	TGTGCCAGCAGCGAGCAGCTAGCGGGGGCCATACAAGAGACCCAGTACTTC
TRBJ1-1	NA	NA	TRBV6-5	14	CASSLGVMNTEAFF	TGTGCCAGCTCCCTCGGGGTTATGAACACTGAAGCTTTCTTT
TRBJ2-1	NA	NA	TRBV29-1	13	CSVAAGLGNEQFF	TGCAGCGTTGCGGCAGGGTTAGGCAATGAGCAGTTCTTC